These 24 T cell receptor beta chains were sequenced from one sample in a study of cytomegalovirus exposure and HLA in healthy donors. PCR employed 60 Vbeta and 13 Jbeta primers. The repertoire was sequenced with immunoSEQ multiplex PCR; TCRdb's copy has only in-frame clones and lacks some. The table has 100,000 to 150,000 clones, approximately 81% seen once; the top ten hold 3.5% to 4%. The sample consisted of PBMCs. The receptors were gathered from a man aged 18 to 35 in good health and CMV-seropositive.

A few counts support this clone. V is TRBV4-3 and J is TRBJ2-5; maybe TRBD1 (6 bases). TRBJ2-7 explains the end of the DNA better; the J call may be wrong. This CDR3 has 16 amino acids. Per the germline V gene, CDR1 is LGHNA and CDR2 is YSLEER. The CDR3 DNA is TGCGCCAGCAGCCAAGATTTACAGGGAATACTGGGCGAGCAGTACTTC. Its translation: CASSQDLQGILGEQYF.

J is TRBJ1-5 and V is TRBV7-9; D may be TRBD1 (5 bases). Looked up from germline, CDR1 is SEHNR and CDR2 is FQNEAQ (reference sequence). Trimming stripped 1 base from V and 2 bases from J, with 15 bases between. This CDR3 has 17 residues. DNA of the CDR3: TGTGCCAGCAGCTTAGTTGTTTCAGGGTTGCGCAATCAGCCCCAGCATTTT. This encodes CASSLVVSGLRNQPQHF.

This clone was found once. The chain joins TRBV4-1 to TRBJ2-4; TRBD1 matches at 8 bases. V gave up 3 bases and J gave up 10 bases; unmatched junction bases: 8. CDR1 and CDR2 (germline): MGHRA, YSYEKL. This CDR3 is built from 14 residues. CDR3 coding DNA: TGCGCCAGCAGCCAGGAGACAGGGGCCGTAATTCAGTACTTC. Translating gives CASSQETGAVIQYF.

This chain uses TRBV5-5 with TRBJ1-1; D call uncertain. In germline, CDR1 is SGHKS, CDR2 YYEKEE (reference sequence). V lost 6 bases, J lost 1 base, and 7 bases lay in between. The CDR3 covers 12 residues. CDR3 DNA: TGTGCCAGCATTAACAGGAACACTGAAGCTTTCTTT. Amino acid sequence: CASINRNTEAFF.

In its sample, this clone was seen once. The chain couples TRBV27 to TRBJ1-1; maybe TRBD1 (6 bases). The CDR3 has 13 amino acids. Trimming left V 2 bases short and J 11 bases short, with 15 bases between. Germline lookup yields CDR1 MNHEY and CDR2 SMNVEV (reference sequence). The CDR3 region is CASSLSGRGRAFF. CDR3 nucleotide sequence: TGTGCCAGCAGTTTAAGCGGCAGGGGTAGGGCTTTCTTT.

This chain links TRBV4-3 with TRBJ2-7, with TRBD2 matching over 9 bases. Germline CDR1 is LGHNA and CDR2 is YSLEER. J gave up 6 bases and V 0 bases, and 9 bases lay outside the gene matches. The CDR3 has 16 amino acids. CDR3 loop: CASSQERGLAFAEQYF. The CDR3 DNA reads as TGCGCCAGCAGCCAAGAACGGGGACTAGCCTTTGCCGAGCAGTACTTC.

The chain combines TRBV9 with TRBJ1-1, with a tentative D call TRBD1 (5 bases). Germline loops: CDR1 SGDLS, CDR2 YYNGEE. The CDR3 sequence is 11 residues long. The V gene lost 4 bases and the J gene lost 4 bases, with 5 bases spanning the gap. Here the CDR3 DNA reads TGTGCCAGCAGCAGGGGCACTGAAGCTTTCTTT. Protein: CASSRGTEAFF.

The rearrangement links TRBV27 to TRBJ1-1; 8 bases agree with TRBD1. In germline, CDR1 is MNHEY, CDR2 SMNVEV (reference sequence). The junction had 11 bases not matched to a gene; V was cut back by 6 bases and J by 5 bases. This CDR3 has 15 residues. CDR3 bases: TGTGCCAGCAGCCGTTATAGACAGGGGATTACTGAAGCTTTCTTT. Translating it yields CASSRYRQGITEAFF.

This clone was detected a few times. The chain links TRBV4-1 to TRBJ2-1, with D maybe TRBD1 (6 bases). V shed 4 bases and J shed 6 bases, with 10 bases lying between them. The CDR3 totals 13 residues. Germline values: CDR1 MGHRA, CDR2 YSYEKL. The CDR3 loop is CASSPPTGNEQFF. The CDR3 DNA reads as TGCGCCAGCAGCCCCCCGACAGGCAATGAGCAGTTCTTC.

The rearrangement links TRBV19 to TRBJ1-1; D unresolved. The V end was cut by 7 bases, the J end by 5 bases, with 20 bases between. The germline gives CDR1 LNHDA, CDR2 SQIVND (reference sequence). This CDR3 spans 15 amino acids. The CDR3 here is CASTAAGVSGTEAFF. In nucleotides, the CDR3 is TGTGCCAGTACCGCCGCAGGCGTCAGTGGGACTGAAGCTTTCTTT. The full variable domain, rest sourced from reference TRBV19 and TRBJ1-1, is DGGITQSPKYLFRKEGQNVTLSCEQNLNHDAMYWYRQDPGQGLRLIYYSQIVNDFQKGDIAEGYSVSREKKESFPLTVTSAQKNPTAFYLCASTAAGVSGTEAFFGQGTRLTVV.

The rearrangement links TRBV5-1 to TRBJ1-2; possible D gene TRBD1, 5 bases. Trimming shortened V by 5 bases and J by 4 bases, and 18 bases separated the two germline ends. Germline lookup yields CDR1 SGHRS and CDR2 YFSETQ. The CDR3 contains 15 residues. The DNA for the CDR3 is TGCGCCAGCAGACCAACAGGAACCGTTCTCTATGGCTACACCTTC. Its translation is CASRPTGTVLYGYTF.

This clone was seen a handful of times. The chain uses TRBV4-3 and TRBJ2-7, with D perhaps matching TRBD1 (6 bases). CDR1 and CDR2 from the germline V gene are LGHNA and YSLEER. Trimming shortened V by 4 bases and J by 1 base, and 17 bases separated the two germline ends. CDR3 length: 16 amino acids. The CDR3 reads CASSLLRGDSSYEQYF. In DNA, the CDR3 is TGCGCCAGCAGCCTCCTCAGGGGTGATTCTTCCTACGAGCAGTACTTC.

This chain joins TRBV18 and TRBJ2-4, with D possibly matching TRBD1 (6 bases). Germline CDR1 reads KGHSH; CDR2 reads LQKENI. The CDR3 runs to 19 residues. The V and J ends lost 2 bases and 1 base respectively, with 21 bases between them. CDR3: CASSPSYRELNEAKNIQYF. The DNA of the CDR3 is TGTGCCAGCTCACCATCGTACAGGGAACTAAACGAGGCCAAAAACATTCAGTACTTC.

The CDR3 DNA reads TGTGCCAGTAGTATCAGAGGGAATGAGCAGTTCTTC. Amino acids: CASSIRGNEQFF. The V gene is TRBV19, the J gene TRBJ2-1; perhaps TRBD2 as D (5 bases). The V and J ends lost 3 bases and 7 bases respectively, with 7 bases between them. The CDR3 is 12 amino acids. Germline V gene sequence: CDR1 LNHDA, CDR2 SQIVND (reference sequence). Drawing the rest from reference TRBV19 and TRBJ2-1, the complete variable domain is DGGITQSPKYLFRKEGQNVTLSCEQNLNHDAMYWYRQDPGQGLRLIYYSQIVNDFQKGDIAEGYSVSREKKESFPLTVTSAQKNPTAFYLCASSIRGNEQFFGPGTRLTVL.

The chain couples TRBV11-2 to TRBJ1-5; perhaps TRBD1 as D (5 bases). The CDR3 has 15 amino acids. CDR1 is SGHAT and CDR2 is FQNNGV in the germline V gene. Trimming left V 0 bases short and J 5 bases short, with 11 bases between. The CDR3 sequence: CASSLDAQGYQPQHF. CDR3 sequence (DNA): TGTGCCAGCAGCTTAGATGCGCAGGGTTATCAGCCCCAGCATTTT.

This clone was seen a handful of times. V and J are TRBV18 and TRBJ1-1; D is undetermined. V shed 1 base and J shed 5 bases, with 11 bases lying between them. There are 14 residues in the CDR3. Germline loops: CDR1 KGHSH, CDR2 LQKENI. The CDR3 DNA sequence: TGTGCCAGCTCACCACAGGCGGTAACGACTGAAGCTTTCTTT. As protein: CASSPQAVTTEAFF.

The CDR3 DNA reads TGTGCCAGCAGCGACCGGGACAGGGGGACGGAGACCCAGTACTTC. Translated, it gives CASSDRDRGTETQYF. J is TRBJ2-5 and V is TRBV2, with TRBD1 matching 11 bases. The ends lost 6 bases at V and 5 bases at J; junction bases unmatched: 8. The CDR3 is 15 residues long. Germline V gene data show CDR1 as SNHLY and CDR2 as FYNNEI.

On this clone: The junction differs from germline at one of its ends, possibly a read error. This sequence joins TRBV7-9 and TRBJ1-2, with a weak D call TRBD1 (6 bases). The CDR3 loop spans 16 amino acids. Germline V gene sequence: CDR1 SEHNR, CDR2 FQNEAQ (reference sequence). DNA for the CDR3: TGTTCCAGCAGCAACGGAGTGACAGGCTCCGGACGAGGCTACACCTTC. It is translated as CSSSNGVTGSGRGYTF.

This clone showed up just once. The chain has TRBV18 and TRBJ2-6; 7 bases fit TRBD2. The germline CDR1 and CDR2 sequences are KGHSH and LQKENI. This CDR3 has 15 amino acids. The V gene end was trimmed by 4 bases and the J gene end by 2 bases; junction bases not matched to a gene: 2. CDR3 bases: TGTGCCAGCTCACGGGAGGGACCTGGGGCCAACGTCCTGACTTTC. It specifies CASSREGPGANVLTF.

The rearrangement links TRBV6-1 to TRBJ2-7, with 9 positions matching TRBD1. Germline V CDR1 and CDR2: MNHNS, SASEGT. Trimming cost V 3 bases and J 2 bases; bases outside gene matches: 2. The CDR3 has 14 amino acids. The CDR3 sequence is CASSEGTGTYEQYF. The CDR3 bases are TGTGCCAGCAGTGAGGGGACAGGGACCTACGAGCAGTACTTC.

The CDR3: CASQRAGGQDTQYF. CDR3 DNA: TGTGCCAGCCAACGGGCGGGGGGGCAAGATACGCAGTATTTT. The chain links TRBV4-2 to TRBJ2-3; 9 bases line up with TRBD2. There are 14 residues in the CDR3. Germline lookup yields CDR1 LGHNA and CDR2 YNFKEQ. V trimming: 8 bases; J trimming: 5 bases; junction bases outside the gene matches: 8.

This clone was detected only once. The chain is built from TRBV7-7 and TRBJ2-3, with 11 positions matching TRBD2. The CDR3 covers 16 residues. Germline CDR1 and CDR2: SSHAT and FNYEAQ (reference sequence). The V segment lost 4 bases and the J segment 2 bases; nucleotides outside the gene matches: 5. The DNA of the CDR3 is TGTGCCAGCAGCTCGGGGACTAGCGGACTCACAGATACGCAGTATTTT. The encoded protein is CASSSGTSGLTDTQYF.

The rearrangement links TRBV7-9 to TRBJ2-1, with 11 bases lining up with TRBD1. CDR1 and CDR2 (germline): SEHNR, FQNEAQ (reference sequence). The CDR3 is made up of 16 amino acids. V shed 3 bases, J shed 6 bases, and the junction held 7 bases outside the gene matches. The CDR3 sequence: CASSLYTGTGGNEQFF. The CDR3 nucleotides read TGTGCCAGCAGCTTGTATACCGGGACAGGGGGCAATGAGCAGTTCTTC.

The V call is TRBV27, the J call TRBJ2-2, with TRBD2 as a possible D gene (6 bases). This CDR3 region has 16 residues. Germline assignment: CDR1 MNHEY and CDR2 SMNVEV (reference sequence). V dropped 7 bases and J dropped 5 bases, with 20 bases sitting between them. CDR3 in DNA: TGTGCCAGCACAGGAGGGGCAAACCTTCTAACCGGGGAGCTGTTTTTT. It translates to CASTGGANLLTGELFF.